These 29 T cell receptor beta chains share one sample of origin, sequenced in a study of OX40 agonist ivuxolimab in advanced cancers. Libraries were prepared by immunoSEQ multiplex PCR; TCRdb keeps only in-frame clonotypes and omits some of them. The sample consists of tens of thousands of clones, around 86% of them appearing once. The sample consisted of CD4+ or CD8+ T cells sorted from blood, taken in a trial of the OX40 agonist ivuxolimab. The receptors derive from an adult with an advanced solid tumor such as melanoma, head and neck, liver or kidney cancer.

This chain links TRBV11-1 with TRBJ2-3; unclear D gene. CDR3 size: 13 residues. Germline CDR1 SGHAT, CDR2 FQDESV (reference sequence). V was shortened by 3 bases and J by 7 bases, with 11 bases between the two germline ends. CDR3 in amino acids: CASSFKTGHTQYF. The CDR3 DNA reads TGTGCCAGCAGCTTTAAGACTGGGCATACGCAGTATTTT. The full variable domain, in which reference TRBV11-1 and TRBJ2-3 provide the parts outside the CDR3, is EAEVAQSPRYKITEKSQAVAFWCDPISGHATLYWYRQILGQGPELLVQFQDESVVDDSQLPKDRFSAERLKGVDSTLKIQPAELGDSAMYLCASSFKTGHTQYFGPGTRLTVL.

This clone was counted between two and nine times. J is TRBJ1-6 and V is TRBV18; D is uncertain. The CDR3 totals 16 residues. Trimming stripped 0 bases from V and 5 bases from J, with 11 bases between. Germline lookup yields CDR1 KGHSH and CDR2 LQKENI. The CDR3 here is CASSPPGFRHNSPLHF. The CDR3 DNA reads as TGTGCCAGCTCACCACCAGGGTTTAGACATAATTCACCCCTCCACTTT.

The chain joins TRBV4-2 to TRBJ2-7, with D unclear. The length of the CDR3 is 11 residues. V lost 5 bases, J lost 5 bases, and 7 bases lay in between. The germline gives CDR1 LGHNA, CDR2 YNFKEQ. The CDR3 spells CASSFNDEQYF. The CDR3 region has the DNA TGTGCCAGCAGCTTCAACGACGAGCAGTACTTC.

The gene calls are TRBV6-5 and TRBJ2-1, with 8 bases lining up with TRBD1. The germline V gene encodes CDR1 MNHEY and CDR2 SVGAGI. Trimming at V came to 4 bases and at J to 8 bases, leaving 10 bases not matched to a gene. CDR3 length: 15 residues. The CDR3 coding sequence is TGTGCCAGCAGTTCCTGGACAGGGCCCAGGGATGAGCAGTTCTTC. This sequence encodes CASSSWTGPRDEQFF.

The chain couples TRBV6-1 to TRBJ2-3; weak D call: TRBD1 (5 bases). The CDR3 spans 14 residues. The V gene's germline CDR1 is MNHNS and CDR2 SASEGT. The V end was cut by 6 bases, the J end by 2 bases, with 12 bases between. In nucleotides, the CDR3 is TGTGCCAGCAGATCACAGGTCCCCACAGATACGCAGTATTTT. This encodes CASRSQVPTDTQYF.

The rearrangement links TRBV6-5 to TRBJ1-1; the D gene is possibly TRBD1 (5 bases). The germline gives CDR1 MNHEY, CDR2 SVGAGI. V gave up 6 bases and J gave up 0 bases, with 11 bases separating them. The CDR3 runs to 14 residues. In DNA form, the CDR3 reads TGTGCCAGCAGGGACATTAACATGAACACTGAAGCTTTCTTT. It specifies CASRDINMNTEAFF.

This clone was counted a single time. V and J are TRBV19 and TRBJ2-1; D gene unclear. The CDR3 has 14 amino acids. Trimming removed 7 bases from V and 0 bases from J, with 10 bases in between. Germline CDR1 LNHDA, CDR2 SQIVND (reference sequence). The CDR3 spells CASKGVSSYNEQFF. The CDR3 DNA follows: TGTGCCAGTAAGGGTGTTAGCTCCTACAATGAGCAGTTCTTC. The complete variable domain, with remaining parts taken from reference TRBV19 and TRBJ2-1, reads DGGITQSPKYLFRKEGQNVTLSCEQNLNHDAMYWYRQDPGQGLRLIYYSQIVNDFQKGDIAEGYSVSREKKESFPLTVTSAQKNPTAFYLCASKGVSSYNEQFFGPGTRLTVL.

The chain joins TRBV6-5 to TRBJ2-7; D is unclear. Trimming cost V 2 bases and J 7 bases, with 15 bases left between them. The CDR3 has 14 residues. The V gene's germline CDR1 is MNHEY and CDR2 SVGAGI. The DNA of the CDR3 is TGTGCCAGCAGTTACGGGCCGGCCCGGAAGGAGCAGTACTTC. Encoded protein: CASSYGPARKEQYF.

This chain connects TRBV7-2 to TRBJ1-1; no definite D call. Per the germline V gene, CDR1 is SGHTA and CDR2 is FQGNSA. Deletions cut 3 bases from V and 0 bases from J, with 8 bases between. The CDR3 runs 14 residues. CDR3 protein: CASSFNIMNTEAFF. DNA of the CDR3: TGTGCCAGCAGCTTTAATATCATGAACACTGAAGCTTTCTTT.

This chain joins TRBV6-6 and TRBJ1-4, with D possibly matching TRBD1 (5 bases). The CDR3 loop spans 13 amino acids. Trimming shortened V by 10 bases and J by 5 bases, and 14 bases separated the two germline ends. Germline V gene sequence: CDR1 MNHNY, CDR2 SVGAGI (reference sequence). CDR3 residues: CATLDSPNEKLFF. For the CDR3, the DNA is TGTGCCACTTTAGACAGCCCCAATGAAAAACTGTTTTTT.

This clone turned up a few times. This chain uses TRBV15 with TRBJ2-7; D might be TRBD1 (6 bases). Between the trimmed V and J ends, which lost 2 bases and 6 bases, there was a span of 11 bases. The germline CDR1 and CDR2 sequences are LNHNV and YYDKDF (reference sequence). The CDR3 runs to 13 residues. In DNA, the CDR3 is TGTGCCACCAGCAGACTGGGGACAACCGAGCAGTACTTC. It encodes CATSRLGTTEQYF.

In this sample, this clone turned up a few times. The chain has TRBV19 and TRBJ1-6; TRBD1 might be the D (6 bases). This CDR3 has 14 residues. The V and J ends lost 7 bases and 7 bases respectively, with 14 bases between them. CDR1 is LNHDA, CDR2 SQIVND, per germline (reference sequence). In nucleotides, the CDR3 is TGTGCCAGTACCCAAGGGGGACGAAATTCACCCCTCCACTTT. It specifies CASTQGGRNSPLHF.

The V call is TRBV7-3, the J call TRBJ1-6; a weak D match, TRBD1 (6 bases). Germline loops: CDR1 SGHTA, CDR2 FQGTGA. V lost 5 bases and J 7 bases, leaving 15 bases between the germline ends. The CDR3 is 15 amino acids. CDR3 bases: TGTGCCAGCAGCCCCTCCGGGGGGCGGAATTCACCCCTCCACTTT. Amino acids: CASSPSGGRNSPLHF.

The CDR3 region has the DNA TGTGCCAGCAGCTCAAGACCCGGGACTAGCGGGAGGTCAGATACGCAGTATTTT. Protein product: CASSSRPGTSGRSDTQYF. The chain carries TRBV5-6 and TRBJ2-3; 15 nucleotides align to TRBD2. The V gene end was trimmed by 3 bases and the J gene end by 4 bases; junction bases not matched to a gene: 9. The germline gives CDR1 SGHDT, CDR2 YYEEEE. This CDR3 spans 18 amino acids. Filled out from reference TRBV5-6 and TRBJ2-3, the complete variable domain reads DAGVTQSPTHLIKTRGQQVTLRCSPKSGHDTVSWYQQALGQGPQFIFQYYEEEERQRGNFPDRFSGHQFPNYSSELNVNALLLGDSALYLCASSSRPGTSGRSDTQYFGPGTRLTVL.

The V and J genes are TRBV5-1 and TRBJ2-3, with a tentative D call TRBD2 (5 bases). V shed 1 base and J shed 3 bases, with 9 bases lying between them. This CDR3 comprises 14 residues. Germline CDR1 reads SGHRS; CDR2 reads YFSETQ. Written as DNA, the CDR3 is TGCGCCAGCAGCTTGCGGAGAGGGACAGATACGCAGTATTTT. Translating it yields CASSLRRGTDTQYF.

This chain joins TRBV18 and TRBJ2-7, with D uncertain. The CDR3 has 13 amino acids. Germline values: CDR1 KGHSH, CDR2 LQKENI. With 1 base removed from V and 5 bases from J, the gap between germline ends came to 9 bases. CDR3 DNA: TGTGCCAGCTCACCACTGGGTGGCGACGAGCAGTACTTC. Translation gives CASSPLGGDEQYF. Full variable domain (remainder filled in from reference TRBV18 and TRBJ2-7): NAGVMQNPRHLVRRRGQEARLRCSPMKGHSHVYWYRQLPEEGLKFMVYLQKENIIDESGMPKERFSAEFPKEGPSILRIQQVVRGDSAAYFCASSPLGGDEQYFGPGTRLTVT.

This rearrangement joins TRBV23-1 to TRBJ2-2; 8 positions match TRBD2. TRBV23-1 is noted as an ORF with a role that remains uncertain. This CDR3 spans 15 amino acids. J gave up 0 bases and V 9 bases, and 6 bases lay outside the gene matches. The CDR3 spells CARGRGASNTGELFF. The CDR3 coding sequence is TGCGCCAGAGGGCGGGGGGCCTCGAACACCGGGGAGCTGTTTTTT.

This chain connects TRBV11-3 to TRBJ2-1, with TRBD2 matching over 11 bases. From germline, CDR1 is SGHNT and CDR2 YENEEA. The CDR3 is 17 amino acids. The V gene end was trimmed by 6 bases and the J gene end by 1 base; junction bases not matched to a gene: 8. The CDR3 nucleotides are TGTGCCAGCAGTAGAGGGGCTAGCGGGGGGTCCTACAATGAGCAGTTCTTC. Translated, it gives CASSRGASGGSYNEQFF.

The gene calls are TRBV6-6 and TRBJ2-7, with 10 bases that match TRBD1. Looked up from germline, CDR1 is MNHNY and CDR2 is SVGAGI (reference sequence). The CDR3 extends over 14 amino acids. V lost 5 bases and J lost 5; bases outside the gene matches: 6. Here the CDR3 reads CASSKGQGDHEQYF. CDR3 coding DNA: TGTGCCAGCAGTAAAGGACAGGGGGACCACGAGCAGTACTTC.

The J gene is TRBJ2-3, the V gene TRBV7-2; perhaps TRBD2 as D (6 bases). The CDR3 has 15 residues. The germline gives CDR1 SGHTA, CDR2 FQGNSA. The germline V and J ends were trimmed by 4 bases and 0 bases, with 11 bases remaining between them. CDR3 in amino acids: CASSSRRGSTDTQYF. The CDR3 DNA is TGTGCCAGCAGCTCCCGTCGGGGGAGCACAGATACGCAGTATTTT.

The rearrangement joins TRBV19 to TRBJ1-5; TRBD1 might be the D (6 bases). V lost 4 bases and J lost 6, with 10 bases in between. The CDR3 spans 13 residues. Germline V gives CDR1 LNHDA, CDR2 SQIVND (reference sequence). CDR3 DNA: TGTGCCAGTAGTACCACAGGGAGTCAGCCCCAGCATTTT. Its protein is CASSTTGSQPQHF.

The chain combines TRBV11-3 with TRBJ2-2; D unclear. The V and J ends lost 1 base and 7 bases respectively, with 10 bases between them. Germline V gene data show CDR1 as SGHNT and CDR2 as YENEEA. This CDR3 is built from 14 residues. The CDR3 nucleotides read TGTGCCAGCAGCTTAGGACCGGTTGGCGGGGAGCTGTTTTTT. It encodes CASSLGPVGGELFF.

V usage is TRBV21-1 and J usage is TRBJ2-7; TRBD1, the table's D call, was not compared with the DNA. TRBV21-1 is given as a pseudogene. The CDR3 covers 15 residues. This CDR3 reads CASSKSRQGGYEQYF. CDR3 sequence (DNA): TGTGCCAGCAGCAAAAGCCGGCAGGGTGGCTACGAGCAGTACTTC.

CDR3 residues: CASSDRLRGNSGNTIYF. The CDR3 DNA reads as TGTGCCAGCAGCGACCGGTTGAGGGGCAACTCTGGAAACACCATATATTTT. The V call is TRBV5-6, the J call TRBJ1-3; D is possibly TRBD1 (5 bases). This CDR3 region has 17 residues. The V and J ends lost 4 bases and 0 bases respectively, with 17 bases between them. Germline V gene data show CDR1 as SGHDT and CDR2 as YYEEEE.

The V call is TRBV29-1, the J call TRBJ2-7; possible D gene TRBD2, 6 bases. V lost 3 bases and J lost 7, with 19 bases in between. Per the germline V gene, CDR1 is SQVTM and CDR2 is ANQGSEA. The CDR3 spans 14 residues. The CDR3 DNA sequence: TGCAGCGTTGACGCGGGACCAGGGTTGGGGGAGCAGTACTTC. It yields the protein CSVDAGPGLGEQYF.

The genes are TRBV16 and TRBJ1-6, with unresolved D. From germline, CDR1 is KGHSY and CDR2 FQNENV. V dropped 2 bases and J dropped 0 bases, with 14 bases sitting between them. The CDR3 extends over 18 amino acids. The CDR3 DNA sequence: TGTGCCAGCAGCCAACACACTGACCGTAGCTCCTATAATTCACCCCTCCACTTT. Amino acids: CASSQHTDRSSYNSPLHF.

The genes are TRBV7-2 and TRBJ1-6, with unresolved D. CDR1 is SGHTA and CDR2 is FQGNSA in the germline V gene. With 4 bases removed from V and 8 bases from J, the gap between germline ends came to 3 bases. The CDR3 has 11 amino acids. The CDR3 region has the DNA TGTGCCAGCAGCTCCGATTCACCCCTCCACTTT. It encodes CASSSDSPLHF.

V usage is TRBV5-1 and J usage is TRBJ2-5, with TRBD1 matching over 12 bases. The CDR3 has 14 amino acids. The germline V gene encodes CDR1 SGHRS and CDR2 YFSETQ. Losses at the gene ends were 4 bases for V and 5 bases for J; bases not matched to a gene: 3. The CDR3 DNA reads as TGCGCCAGCAGCACCGGGACAGGGGGCGAGACCCAGTACTTC. It specifies CASSTGTGGETQYF. Filled out from reference TRBV5-1 and TRBJ2-5, the complete variable domain reads KAGVTQTPRYLIKTRGQQVTLSCSPISGHRSVSWYQQTPGQGLQFLFEYFSETQRNKGNFPGRFSGRQFSNSRSEMNVSTLELGDSALYLCASSTGTGGETQYFGPGTRLLVL.

CDR3 nucleotides: TGTGCCAGCCCGGTCGGGGGAGCTGGAAACACCATATATTTT. It is translated as CASPVGGAGNTIYF. The chain combines TRBV28 with TRBJ1-3; tentatively, D is TRBD1 (5 bases). V was cut by 8 bases and J by 2 bases, with 13 bases left in between. CDR3 length equals 14 residues. Per germline, CDR1 MDHEN and CDR2 SYDVKM.